This paragraph reports one TCR beta chain. This clonotype showed up just a few times. The clone's antigen remains unknown. Per-nucleotide qualities are absent, and no much larger clonotype sits a single base away. Every donor in the study was a healthy Caucasian. The twin cohort comprised three pairs of female monozygotic twins, all aged about 18 to 29 years. Using Miltenyi CD45RO+ enrichment and human naive T-cell isolation kits, memory (CD45RO+) and naive T cells were isolated from PBMC. Reading the germline V gene gives CDR1 LGHNA and CDR2 YNFKEQ. V is shortened by 0 bases, J by 3 bases, and the region joining them spans 12 bases. From its cysteine to its phenylalanine, the CDR3 spans 15 amino acids. Only the CDR3 DNA is retained, 45 bases long and in frame from the first base. The library relied on 5' RACE. Sequencing used an Illumina HiSeq 2000. Template switching introduced a universal primer binding site; the final cDNA contained a unique molecular identifier, enabling accurate counting of TCR cDNA molecules. First-strand cDNA for TCR alpha and beta chains was synthesized from specific primers in the conserved constant-segment region. To control for contamination, every cDNA library carried two barcodes: a SMART-Mk sample barcode plus Illumina barcodes. TruSeq adapter sequences, together with Illumina sample barcodes, were added in two successive PCR steps. The Illumina HiSeq platform was used with custom primers to sequence TCR alpha and beta cDNA libraries. The paper's processing steps were these. MiGEC processed the raw reads to extract unique molecular identifiers, while MiXCR was used to determine the CDR3 positions. Recombination models were inferred per individual with the repgenHMM and IGoR tools using an EM algorithm. Shared clonotype analysis was performed with the tcR package in R, normalizing sharing by the product of cloneset sizes. To study raw recombination without the effects of thymic and clonal selection, out-of-frame nonproductive sequences were analyzed. TCRdb reanalyzed the raw reads on its own, using fastp at Q25 for trimming and MiXCR for clone calling, and kept in-frame beta chains. Identical CDR3 protein sequences are pooled into one entry, listed with their most common genes and DNA. These V and J calls are TCRdb output, not the study's own analysis. The sample table contains under 250,000 distinct CDR3 sequences; only one count was recorded for approximately 12% of them. The ten largest make up around 4% of the sample.

The data derive from a study of identical twins (dated by TCRdb to the mid-2010s). For the study in its entirety: TCR alpha and beta repertoires from monozygotic twins, unrelated adults of various ages and cord blood were deep-sequenced to test whether fetal clonotypes persist. Replicate twin experiments were performed at different times using different library preparation protocols to rule out contamination. Broader findings and caveats from the paper: Invariant T cells such as MAIT and iNKT could partly confound zero-insertion analyses, although diverse VJ usage argued against such confounding for most clonotypes. Fewer insertions were carried by abundant cord blood beta clonotypes; a weaker similar trend was observed in young adult naive repertoires, while no such trend was observed in memory repertoires. Because the same donors could not be followed over many years, the conclusions depended on cross-sectional statistical analysis. Out-of-frame TCR alpha sharing in monozygotic twins was systematically underestimated by recombination models, whereas sharing between unrelated individuals was in agreement with the recombination models. Compared with coincidental sharing between unrelated individuals, an excess of low generation-probability sequences was observed among out-of-frame TCR alpha sequences shared between twins. A weaker excess of twin sharing was found in beta out-of-frame sequences because the signal-to-noise ratio was lowered by fewer shared sequences.

These same records also appear under a second study, on yellow fever vaccine responses in identical twins. Taken from the second paper: The authors reported that the T cell response to vaccination in identical twins appeared partly convergent and partly personalized. Focusing on identical twins, the study followed the T cell clones that responded to the vaccine, and did so with precision.

Sequenced sample: memory (CD45RO+) T cells sorted from blood. This specimen's cell subset or site label, per the study, means: CD45RO+ enriched T cells. The sequence links TRBV4-2 to TRBJ2-7, with no confident D gene call. The sequence was collected from a young woman in good health. Here is the DNA: TGTGCCAGCAGCCAAGAGGGCGTTGTTCACTACGAGCAGTACTTC. This codes for CASSQEGVVHYEQYF.